The 24 T cell receptor beta chains below come from one sample, sequenced in a study of human T cells and chemical hapten exposure. A single record per CDR3 protein comes from TCRdb applying MiXCR to the RACE reads. The table has about 54,000 distinct CDR3 sequences, less than 10% seen once. The sample's time point: patch test 2, 6 weeks after DPC sensitization. Treatment reported: therapeutic diphenylcyclopropenone sensitization with weekly scalp DPC. The sample in question was whole blood, obtained in connection with sensitization to the hapten diphenylcyclopropenone (DPC). These receptors were taken from a woman aged 45-65 years with alopecia areata. Some clones in this sample may be carry-over from other donors' samples.

This clonotype was recorded at least ten times. The gene calls are TRBV10-1 and TRBJ2-7; TRBD2 matches at 7 bases. The J segment lost 5 bases and the V segment lost 0 bases, leaving 10 bases of the junction unmatched. The CDR3 totals 16 residues. Germline-derived CDR1 and CDR2 are WNHNN and SYGVQD (reference sequence). The CDR3 is CASSESPQRGAHEQYF. CDR3 DNA sequence: TGCGCCAGCAGTGAGTCCCCCCAGCGGGGTGCCCACGAGCAGTACTTC.

There are a few counts of this clonotype. The chain couples TRBV6-2 or TRBV6-3 to TRBJ2-1, with D perhaps matching TRBD1 or TRBD2 (6 bases each). Germline V gene data show CDR1 as MNHEY and CDR2 as SVGEGT. The germline V and J ends were trimmed by 0 bases and 4 bases, with 13 bases remaining between them. CDR3 length: 16 amino acids. CDR3 residues: CASSYSGGPPYNEQFF. CDR3 in DNA: TGTGCCAGCAGTTACTCAGGGGGGCCTCCTTACAATGAGCAGTTCTTC.

The chain uses TRBV5-1 and TRBJ2-3; D unresolved. V lost 4 bases to trimming and J lost 3 bases, with 12 bases between them. Germline V lookup: CDR1 SGHRS, CDR2 YFSETQ. This CDR3 spans 14 amino acids. CDR3 region: CASSKEPGTDTQYF. In DNA, the CDR3 is TGCGCCAGCAGCAAAGAGCCCGGGACAGATACGCAGTATTTT.

This chain links TRBV18 with TRBJ1-2; the match to TRBD1 covers 7 bases. Germline V lookup: CDR1 KGHSH, CDR2 LQKENI. Trimming cost V 5 bases and J 8 bases; bases outside gene matches: 14. The CDR3 extends over 15 amino acids. CDR3 DNA: TGTGCCAGCTCAGACAACAGGGGTCCTATAGAGGGCTACACCTTC. Translating gives CASSDNRGPIEGYTF.

This clonotype has ten or more counts. This chain uses TRBV29-1 with TRBJ1-2; TRBD1 agrees at 8 bases. Germline trimming cut 6 bases from V and 5 bases from J; bases unmatched to any gene: 14. The CDR3 contains 15 residues. CDR1 and CDR2 from the germline V gene are SQVTM and ANQGSEA. The CDR3 loop reads CSVAQGGSIPYGYTF. The CDR3 DNA reads TGCAGCGTGGCACAGGGGGGCAGTATCCCTTATGGCTACACCTTC.

At least ten counts were recorded for this clonotype. The chain is built from TRBV18 and TRBJ1-5; 9 positions match TRBD1. The germline V gene encodes CDR1 KGHSH and CDR2 LQKENI. Trimming cost V 4 bases and J 1 base; bases outside gene matches: 5. There are 16 residues in the CDR3. The CDR3: CASSLTGTGSNQPQHF. CDR3 coding DNA: TGTGCCAGCTCACTCACCGGGACAGGGAGCAATCAGCCCCAGCATTTT. Variable domain in full (rest from reference TRBV18 and TRBJ1-5): NAGVMQNPRHLVRRRGQEARLRCSPMKGHSHVYWYRQLPEEGLKFMVYLQKENIIDESGMPKERFSAEFPKEGPSILRIQQVVRGDSAAYFCASSLTGTGSNQPQHFGDGTRLSIL.

This clonotype occurred many times. The chain couples TRBV12-3 or TRBV12-4 to TRBJ1-6, with unresolved D. The V end was cut by 2 bases, the J end by 7 bases, with 9 bases between. The CDR3 covers 14 residues. The CDR3 coding sequence is TGTGCCAGCAGTTTAACCGGGTGGAATTCACCCCTCCACTTT. Translation gives CASSLTGWNSPLHF.

The rearrangement joins TRBV29-1 to TRBJ2-3; 8 nucleotides align to TRBD2. Germline assignment: CDR1 SQVTM and CDR2 ANQGSEA. V lost 6 bases, J lost 3 bases, and 5 bases stayed unmatched. The length of the CDR3 is 13 residues. The CDR3 here is CSVERERTDTQYF. In DNA, the CDR3 is TGCAGCGTGGAGCGGGAGAGAACAGATACGCAGTATTTT.

The chain combines TRBV12-3 or TRBV12-4 with TRBJ1-5; D gene uncertain. The CDR3 is 13 residues long. With 2 bases removed from V and 5 bases from J, the gap between germline ends came to 7 bases. The CDR3 reads CASSLNVDQPQHF. For the CDR3, the DNA is TGTGCCAGCAGTTTAAATGTTGATCAGCCCCAGCATTTT.

This clonotype was seen only a few times. This chain links TRBV5-5 with TRBJ2-1; D is uncertain. The V end lost 1 base, the J end lost 5 bases, and 7 bases lay between the germline ends. The CDR3 loop spans 13 amino acids. Germline V gene sequence: CDR1 SGHKS, CDR2 YYEKEE (reference sequence). Here the CDR3 DNA reads TGTGCCAGCAGCTTGAGATCGCACAATGAGCAGTTCTTC. Translation: CASSLRSHNEQFF.

This clonotype showed up just a few times. The V gene is TRBV5-5, the J gene TRBJ1-5, with TRBD1 matching over 8 bases. Germline CDR1 reads SGHKS; CDR2 reads YYEKEE (reference sequence). The CDR3 has 15 amino acids. The J segment lost 7 bases and the V segment lost 4 bases, leaving 10 bases of the junction unmatched. CDR3 nucleotide sequence: TGTGCCAGCAGCCGGACAGGGAACGGAGGCCAGCCCCAGCATTTT. Encoded protein: CASSRTGNGGQPQHF. Full variable domain (remainder filled in from reference TRBV5-5 and TRBJ1-5): DAGVTQSPTHLIKTRGQQVTLRCSPISGHKSVSWYQQVLGQGPQFIFQYYEKEERGRGNFPDRFSARQFPNYSSELNVNALLLGDSALYLCASSRTGNGGQPQHFGDGTRLSIL.

At least ten counts were recorded for this clonotype. The genes are TRBV7-6 and TRBJ1-4; 10 bases match TRBD1. CDR3 length: 16 residues. The J segment lost 5 bases and the V segment lost 5 bases, leaving 8 bases of the junction unmatched. CDR1 is SGHVS and CDR2 is FNYEAQ in the germline V gene. CDR3 DNA: TGTGCCAGCAGCCCCCGACAGGGGGCGGAAAATGAAAAACTGTTTTTT. Encoded protein: CASSPRQGAENEKLFF.

The gene calls are TRBV18 and TRBJ1-5; 12 bases agree with TRBD1. V lost 6 bases and J lost 6; bases outside the gene matches: 15. Germline CDR1 is KGHSH and CDR2 is LQKENI. The CDR3 totals 18 residues. CDR3 sequence: CASSPEGQGAIVGQPQHF. Here the CDR3 DNA reads TGTGCCAGCTCGCCTGAGGGACAGGGGGCGATCGTAGGTCAGCCCCAGCATTTT.

This clonotype was seen at least ten times. Here the CDR3 DNA reads TGTGCCAGCAGCCAGGGACAGGAACTCTCCTACGAGCAGTACTTC. As protein: CASSQGQELSYEQYF. The chain recombines TRBV4-2 with TRBJ2-7; TRBD1 agrees at 8 bases. The CDR3 length is 15 residues. V shed 3 bases and J 0 bases; nucleotides not matched to a gene: 4. Germline CDR1 is LGHNA and CDR2 is YNFKEQ.

V usage is TRBV19 and J usage is TRBJ1-5; TRBD1 matches at 9 bases. V lost 6 bases and J lost 6; bases outside the gene matches: 6. Germline CDR1 and CDR2: LNHDA and SQIVND (reference sequence). CDR3 length equals 14 residues. CDR3 nucleotide sequence: TGTGCCAGTAGCCCCGGACAGGGGATTCAGCCCCAGCATTTT. It translates to CASSPGQGIQPQHF.

At least ten counts were recorded for this clonotype. The chain couples TRBV6-6 to TRBJ1-1; D is uncertain. The germline CDR1 and CDR2 sequences are MNHNY and SVGAGI (reference sequence). The CDR3 length is 11 residues. V dropped 8 bases and J dropped 5 bases, with 9 bases sitting between them. CDR3 nucleotide sequence: TGTGCCAGCTGGGAGAGAACTGAAGCTTTCTTT. Translated, it gives CASWERTEAFF.

In this sample, this clonotype turned up many times. The genes are TRBV6-5 and TRBJ1-2, with unresolved D. The V gene lost 6 bases and the J gene lost 10 bases, with 12 bases spanning the gap. The CDR3 runs 11 residues. Germline V gene lookup returns CDR1 MNHEY and CDR2 SVGAGI. CDR3 DNA: TGTGCCAGCAGCCACGGACCCCTCTACACCTTC. It codes for CASSHGPLYTF.

Only a few counts were recorded for this clonotype. This sequence joins TRBV6-2 or TRBV6-3 and TRBJ2-2, with a weak D call TRBD2 (6 bases). This CDR3 comprises 14 residues. Per germline, CDR1 MNHEY and CDR2 SVGEGT. Trimming pared 2 bases from V and 4 bases from J, leaving 8 bases between. In nucleotides, the CDR3 is TGTGCCAGCAGTTACGGGGGGTCCACCGGGGAGCTGTTTTTT. Translating gives CASSYGGSTGELFF.

The chain is built from TRBV6-2 or TRBV6-3 and TRBJ2-3; D not resolved. Trimming shortened V by 1 base and J by 6 bases, and 5 bases separated the two germline ends. Germline lookup yields CDR1 MNHEY and CDR2 SVGEGT. The CDR3 totals 12 residues. CDR3 DNA: TGTGCCAGCAGTTACTTGACGGATACGCAGTATTTT. It codes for CASSYLTDTQYF.

This clonotype has ten or more counts. The rearrangement joins TRBV28 to TRBJ2-7; 9 bases are shared with TRBD1. Per the germline V gene, CDR1 is MDHEN and CDR2 is SYDVKM. This CDR3 region has 12 residues. J was trimmed by 7 bases and V by 5 bases; bases with no gene match: 3. The CDR3 DNA sequence: TGTGCCAGCAGTCTTGGGACAGGGGAGCAGTACTTC. This encodes CASSLGTGEQYF.

This clonotype has only a few counts. The genes are TRBV29-1 and TRBJ2-1, with D possibly matching TRBD2 (6 bases). This CDR3 is built from 12 residues. CDR1 and CDR2 (germline): SQVTM, ANQGSEA. V was pared by 4 bases and J by 8 bases, with 12 bases between. DNA of the CDR3: TGCAGCGTTGTGGCTAGCGAGTATGAGCAGTTCTTC. Its protein is CSVVASEYEQFF.

The genes are TRBV11-2 and TRBJ2-7; D unclear. Trimming took 5 bases from V and 2 from J, leaving 16 bases between them. This CDR3 has 15 residues. Germline CDR1 and CDR2: SGHAT and FQNNGV. As DNA, the CDR3 is TGTGCCAGCAGCACTCGGACGGCTACTACCTACGAGCAGTACTTC. Encoded protein: CASSTRTATTYEQYF.

This clonotype was observed at least ten times. V is TRBV18 and J is TRBJ1-1; a possible D gene is TRBD1 (5 bases). The CDR3 is 14 amino acids. Germline V gene lookup returns CDR1 KGHSH and CDR2 LQKENI. With 3 bases removed from V and 0 bases from J, the gap between germline ends came to 8 bases. Here the CDR3 DNA reads TGTGCCAGCTCACCGGGGACGGTGAACACTGAAGCTTTCTTT. Its protein product is CASSPGTVNTEAFF.

This clonotype was detected only a few times. The gene calls are TRBV6-2 or TRBV6-3 and TRBJ2-1, with D possibly being TRBD2 (5 bases). The CDR3 extends over 17 amino acids. V lost 7 bases and J lost 2, with 21 bases in between. Germline values: CDR1 MNHEY, CDR2 SVGEGT. The CDR3, as DNA: TGTGCCAGCATGGATAGGCCTCCTCGAGGGACCTACAATGAGCAGTTCTTC. The encoded protein is CASMDRPPRGTYNEQFF.